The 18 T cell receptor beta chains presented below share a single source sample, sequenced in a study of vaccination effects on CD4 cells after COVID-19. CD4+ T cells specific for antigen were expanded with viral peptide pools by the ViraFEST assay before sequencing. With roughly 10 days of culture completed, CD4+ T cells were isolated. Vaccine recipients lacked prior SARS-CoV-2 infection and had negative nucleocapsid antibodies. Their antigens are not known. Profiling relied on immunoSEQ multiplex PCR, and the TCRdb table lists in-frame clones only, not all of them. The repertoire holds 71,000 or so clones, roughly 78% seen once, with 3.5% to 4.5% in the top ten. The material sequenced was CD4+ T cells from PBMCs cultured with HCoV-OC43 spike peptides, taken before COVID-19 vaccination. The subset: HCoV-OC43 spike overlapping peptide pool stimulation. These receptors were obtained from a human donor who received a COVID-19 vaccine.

The CDR3 loop reads CASSEPGGYGTENIQYF. DNA for the CDR3: TGTGCCAGCAGTGAACCAGGGGGCTACGGAACGGAGAACATTCAGTACTTC. The chain joins TRBV2 to TRBJ2-4; 8 bases are a match to TRBD1. This CDR3 region has 17 residues. V lost 2 bases and J lost 7; bases outside the gene matches: 13. In germline, CDR1 is SNHLY, CDR2 FYNNEI.

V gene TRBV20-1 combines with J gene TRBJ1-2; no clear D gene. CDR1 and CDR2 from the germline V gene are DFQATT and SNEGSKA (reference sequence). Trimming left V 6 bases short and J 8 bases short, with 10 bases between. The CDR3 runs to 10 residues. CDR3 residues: CSASVGGYTF. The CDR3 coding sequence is TGCAGTGCCAGTGTAGGCGGCTACACCTTC.

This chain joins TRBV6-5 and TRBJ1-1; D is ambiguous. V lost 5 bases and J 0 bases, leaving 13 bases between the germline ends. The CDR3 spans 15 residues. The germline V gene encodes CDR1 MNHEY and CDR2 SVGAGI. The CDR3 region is CASSQYPGVNTEAFF. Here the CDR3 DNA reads TGTGCCAGCAGTCAATACCCTGGGGTGAACACTGAAGCTTTCTTT.

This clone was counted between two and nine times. The CDR3 reads CASSLSGRHDNSPLHF. CDR3 DNA: TGTGCCAGCAGCTTGTCAGGGAGACACGATAATTCACCCCTCCACTTT. This chain connects TRBV5-5 to TRBJ1-6, with D perhaps matching TRBD1 (5 bases). Germline CDR1 SGHKS, CDR2 YYEKEE (reference sequence). The V and J ends lost 1 base and 5 bases respectively, with 13 bases between them. The CDR3 covers 16 residues. The variable domain in full, completed from reference TRBV5-5 and TRBJ1-6, reads DAGVTQSPTHLIKTRGQQVTLRCSPISGHKSVSWYQQVLGQGPQFIFQYYEKEERGRGNFPDRFSARQFPNYSSELNVNALLLGDSALYLCASSLSGRHDNSPLHFGNGTRLTVT.

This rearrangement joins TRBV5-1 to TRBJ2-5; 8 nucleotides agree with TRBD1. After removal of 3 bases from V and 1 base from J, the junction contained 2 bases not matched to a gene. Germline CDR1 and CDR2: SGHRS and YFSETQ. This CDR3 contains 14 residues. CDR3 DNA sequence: TGCGCCAGCAGCTCAGACAGGGGCCAAGAGACCCAGTACTTC. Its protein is CASSSDRGQETQYF. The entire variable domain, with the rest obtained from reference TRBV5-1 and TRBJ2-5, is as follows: KAGVTQTPRYLIKTRGQQVTLSCSPISGHRSVSWYQQTPGQGLQFLFEYFSETQRNKGNFPGRFSGRQFSNSRSEMNVSTLELGDSALYLCASSSDRGQETQYFGPGTRLLVL.

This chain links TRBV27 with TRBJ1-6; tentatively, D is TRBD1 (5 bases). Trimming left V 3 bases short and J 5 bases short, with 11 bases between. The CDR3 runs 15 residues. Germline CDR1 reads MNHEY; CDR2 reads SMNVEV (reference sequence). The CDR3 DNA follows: TGTGCCAGCAGTTTTGCCGGGACGGATAATTCACCCCTCCACTTT. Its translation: CASSFAGTDNSPLHF.

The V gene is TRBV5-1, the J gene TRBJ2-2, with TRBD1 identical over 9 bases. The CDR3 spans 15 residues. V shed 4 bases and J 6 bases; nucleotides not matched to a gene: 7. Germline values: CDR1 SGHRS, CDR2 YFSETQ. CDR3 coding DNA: TGCGCCAGCAGCCAGACAGGGGGAAGGGCCGGGGAGCTGTTTTTT. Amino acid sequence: CASSQTGGRAGELFF.

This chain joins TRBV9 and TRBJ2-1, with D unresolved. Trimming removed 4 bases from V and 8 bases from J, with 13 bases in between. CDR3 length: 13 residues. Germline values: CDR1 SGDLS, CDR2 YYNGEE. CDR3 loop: CASSRSFRDEQFF. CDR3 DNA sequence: TGTGCCAGCAGCCGAAGTTTTAGGGATGAGCAGTTCTTC.

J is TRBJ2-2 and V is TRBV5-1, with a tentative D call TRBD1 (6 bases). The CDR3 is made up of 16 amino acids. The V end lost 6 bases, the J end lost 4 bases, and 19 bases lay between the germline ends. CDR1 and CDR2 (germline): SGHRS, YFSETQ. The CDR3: CASTSWAGAGTGELFF. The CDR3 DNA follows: TGCGCCAGCACCTCATGGGCAGGGGCGGGCACCGGGGAGCTGTTTTTT.

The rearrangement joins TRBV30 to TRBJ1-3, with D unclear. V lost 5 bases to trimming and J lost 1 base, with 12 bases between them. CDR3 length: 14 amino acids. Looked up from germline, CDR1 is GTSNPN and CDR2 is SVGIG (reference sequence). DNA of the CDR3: TGTGCCTGGGCGCGACTAGGGTCTGGAAACACCATATATTTT. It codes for CAWARLGSGNTIYF.

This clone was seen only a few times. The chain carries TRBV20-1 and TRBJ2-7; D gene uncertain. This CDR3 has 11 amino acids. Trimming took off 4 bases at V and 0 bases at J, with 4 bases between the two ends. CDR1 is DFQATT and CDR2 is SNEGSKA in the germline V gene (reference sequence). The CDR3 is CSAKDSYEQYV. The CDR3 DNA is TGCAGTGCTAAAGACTCCTACGAGCAGTACGTC.

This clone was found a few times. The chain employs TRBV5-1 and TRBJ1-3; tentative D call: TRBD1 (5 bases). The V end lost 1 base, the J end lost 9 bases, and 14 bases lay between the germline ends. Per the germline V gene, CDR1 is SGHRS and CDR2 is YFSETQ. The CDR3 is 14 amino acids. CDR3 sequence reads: CASSLTGDGATIYF. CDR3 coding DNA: TGCGCCAGCAGCTTGACCGGGGACGGGGCCACCATATATTTT.

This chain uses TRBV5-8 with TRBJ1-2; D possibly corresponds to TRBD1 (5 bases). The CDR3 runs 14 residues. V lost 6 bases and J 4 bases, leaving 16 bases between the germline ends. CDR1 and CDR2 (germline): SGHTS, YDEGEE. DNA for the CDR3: TGTGCCAGCACCGGCTGGGGCTACTTCTATGGCTACACCTTC. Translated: CASTGWGYFYGYTF.

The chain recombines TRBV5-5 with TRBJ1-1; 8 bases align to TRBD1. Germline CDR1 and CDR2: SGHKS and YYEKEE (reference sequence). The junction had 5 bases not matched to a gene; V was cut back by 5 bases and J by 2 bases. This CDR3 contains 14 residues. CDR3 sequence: CASRRQGLNTEAFF. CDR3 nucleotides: TGTGCCAGCAGACGACAGGGGTTAAACACTGAAGCTTTCTTT.

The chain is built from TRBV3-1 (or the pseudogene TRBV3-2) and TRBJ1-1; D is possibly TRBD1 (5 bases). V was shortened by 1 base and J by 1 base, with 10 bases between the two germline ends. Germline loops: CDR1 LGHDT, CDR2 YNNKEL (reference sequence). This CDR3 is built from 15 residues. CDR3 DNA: TGTGCCAGCAGCCAAGCGGCAGGGAGGAACACTGAAGCTTTCTTT. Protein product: CASSQAAGRNTEAFF.

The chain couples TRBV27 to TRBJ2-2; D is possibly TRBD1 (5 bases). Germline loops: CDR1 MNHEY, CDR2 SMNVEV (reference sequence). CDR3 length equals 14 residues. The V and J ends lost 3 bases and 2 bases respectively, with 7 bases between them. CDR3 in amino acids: CASSLTDNTGELFF. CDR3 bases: TGTGCCAGCAGTTTGACAGATAACACCGGGGAGCTGTTTTTT.

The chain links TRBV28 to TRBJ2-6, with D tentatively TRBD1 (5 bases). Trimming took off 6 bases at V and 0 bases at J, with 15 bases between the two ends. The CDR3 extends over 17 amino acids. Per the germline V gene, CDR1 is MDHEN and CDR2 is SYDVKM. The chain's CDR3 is CASSSLDSSSGANVLTF. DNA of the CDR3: TGTGCCAGCAGCTCCCTTGACAGTTCCTCTGGGGCCAACGTCCTGACTTTC.

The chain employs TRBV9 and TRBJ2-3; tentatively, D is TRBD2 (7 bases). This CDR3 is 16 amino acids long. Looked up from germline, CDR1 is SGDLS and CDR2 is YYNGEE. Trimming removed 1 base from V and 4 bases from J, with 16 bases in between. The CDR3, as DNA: TGTGCCAGCAGCGTATCTGGGGGGGCGGTAGCAGATACGCAGTATTTT. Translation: CASSVSGGAVADTQYF.